This record concerns one T cell receptor beta chain sequence. Its target is unknown. A read error may account for a junction end that differs from germline. This sample is drawn from a study of CD8 T cells in Susac syndrome. CDR3 length: 17 amino acids. In germline, CDR1 is SGDLS, CDR2 YYNGEE. After extraction with the RNeasy kit, roughly 0.45 to 1 ug of the RNA was reverse transcribed using random hexamers. Amplification of TCR beta CDR3 by immunoSEQ multiplex PCR spanned 54 Vbeta and 13 Jbeta. TCRdb used MiXCR to reprocess the immunoSEQ multiplex PCR reads, holding one entry per CDR3 protein. This sample has about 200,000 distinct CDR3 sequences, with 80% to 95% found just once. Overall study results and limits: The study recognized that the number of individuals in its TCR sequencing and HLA analysis was relatively small.

It was negative isolation that provided the CD8+ and CD4+ T cells, whereas TEMRA cells were enriched by FACS. The sequence was collected from a human donor in good health. The sequenced sample was CD4+ T cells from PBMCs. The chain is built from TRBV9 and TRBJ2-6, with D hard to call. CDR3 in amino acids: CASSVAPVGSGVNVLTF. The CDR3 nucleotides read TGTGCCAGCAGCGTAGCTCCTGTAGGGTCTGGGGTCAACGTCCTGACTTTC.